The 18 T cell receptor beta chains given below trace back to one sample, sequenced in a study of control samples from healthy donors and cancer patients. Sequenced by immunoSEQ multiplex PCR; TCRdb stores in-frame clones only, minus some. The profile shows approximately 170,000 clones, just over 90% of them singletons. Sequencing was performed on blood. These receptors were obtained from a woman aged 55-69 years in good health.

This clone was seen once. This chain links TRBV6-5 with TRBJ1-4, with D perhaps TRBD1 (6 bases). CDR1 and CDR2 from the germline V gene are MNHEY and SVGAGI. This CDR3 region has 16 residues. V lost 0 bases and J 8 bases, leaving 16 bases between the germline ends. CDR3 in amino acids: CASSYSKAQGDEKLFF. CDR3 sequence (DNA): TGTGCCAGCAGTTACTCGAAGGCACAGGGAGACGAAAAACTGTTTTTT.

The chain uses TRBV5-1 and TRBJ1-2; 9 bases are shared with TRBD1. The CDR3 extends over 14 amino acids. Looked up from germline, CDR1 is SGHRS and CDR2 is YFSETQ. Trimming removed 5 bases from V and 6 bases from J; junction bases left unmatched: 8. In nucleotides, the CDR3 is TGCGCCAGCAGTCCCGGGACAGGGCCCCATGGCTACACCTTC. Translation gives CASSPGTGPHGYTF.

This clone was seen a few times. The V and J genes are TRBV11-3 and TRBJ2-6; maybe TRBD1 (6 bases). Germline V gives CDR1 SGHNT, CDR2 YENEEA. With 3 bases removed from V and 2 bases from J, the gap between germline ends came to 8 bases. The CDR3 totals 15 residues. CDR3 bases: TGTGCCAGCAGCTTGACAGGAGCTGGGGCCAACGTCCTGACTTTC. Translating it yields CASSLTGAGANVLTF.

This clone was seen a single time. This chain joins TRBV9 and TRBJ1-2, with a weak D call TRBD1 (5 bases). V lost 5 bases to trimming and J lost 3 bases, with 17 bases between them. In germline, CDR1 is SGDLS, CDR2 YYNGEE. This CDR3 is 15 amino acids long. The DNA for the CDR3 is TGTGCCAGCAGGGAGGGGTTGACAGAGTACTATGGCTACACCTTC. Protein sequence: CASREGLTEYYGYTF.

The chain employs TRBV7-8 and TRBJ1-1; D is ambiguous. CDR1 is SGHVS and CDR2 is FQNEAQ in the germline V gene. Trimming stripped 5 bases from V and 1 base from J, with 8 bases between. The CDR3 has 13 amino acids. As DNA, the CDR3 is TGTGCCAGCAGCCCCGTCGGGAACACTGAAGCTTTCTTT. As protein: CASSPVGNTEAFF.

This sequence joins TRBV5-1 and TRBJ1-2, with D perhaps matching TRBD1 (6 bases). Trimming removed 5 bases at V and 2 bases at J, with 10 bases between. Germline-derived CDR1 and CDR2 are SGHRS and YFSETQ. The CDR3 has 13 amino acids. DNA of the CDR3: TGCGCCAGCAGGGTTACAGGGAACTATGGCTACACCTTC. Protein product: CASRVTGNYGYTF.

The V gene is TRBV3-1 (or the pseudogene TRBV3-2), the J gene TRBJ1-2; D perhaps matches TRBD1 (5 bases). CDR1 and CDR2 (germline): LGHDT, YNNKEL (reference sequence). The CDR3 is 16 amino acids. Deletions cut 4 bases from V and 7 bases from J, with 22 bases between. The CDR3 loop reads CASSRRAGARGFGYTF. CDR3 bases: TGTGCCAGCAGCCGCAGAGCCGGGGCGCGAGGGTTTGGCTACACCTTC.

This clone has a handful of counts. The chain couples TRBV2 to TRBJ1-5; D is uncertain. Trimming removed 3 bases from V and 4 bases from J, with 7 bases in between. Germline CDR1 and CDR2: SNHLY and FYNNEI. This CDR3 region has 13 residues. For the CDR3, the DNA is TGTGCCAGCAGTGATTGGGGAAATCAGCCCCAGCATTTT. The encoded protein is CASSDWGNQPQHF. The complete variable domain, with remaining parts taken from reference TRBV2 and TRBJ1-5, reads EPEVTQTPSHQVTQMGQEVILRCVPISNHLYFYWYRQILGQKVEFLVSFYNNEISEKSEIFDDQFSVERPDGSNFTLKIRSTKLEDSAMYFCASSDWGNQPQHFGDGTRLSIL.

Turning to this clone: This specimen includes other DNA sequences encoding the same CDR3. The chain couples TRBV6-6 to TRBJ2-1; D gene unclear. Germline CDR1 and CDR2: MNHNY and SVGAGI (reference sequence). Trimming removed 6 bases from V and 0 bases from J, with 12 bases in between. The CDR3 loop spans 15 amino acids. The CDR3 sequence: CASSSVASSYNEQFF. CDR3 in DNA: TGTGCCAGCAGCTCCGTGGCCAGCTCCTACAATGAGCAGTTCTTC.

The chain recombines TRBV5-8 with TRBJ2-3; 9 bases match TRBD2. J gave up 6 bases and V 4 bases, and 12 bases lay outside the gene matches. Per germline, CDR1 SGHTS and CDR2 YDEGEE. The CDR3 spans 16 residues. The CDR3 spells CASSTPRLAERDTQYF. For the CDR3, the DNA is TGTGCCAGCAGCACACCGAGACTAGCGGAACGGGATACGCAGTATTTT.

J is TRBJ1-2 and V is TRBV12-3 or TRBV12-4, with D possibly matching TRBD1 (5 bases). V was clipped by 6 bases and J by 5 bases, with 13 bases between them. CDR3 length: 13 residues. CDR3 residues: CASSYDSLYGYTF. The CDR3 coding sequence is TGTGCCAGCAGCTACGACAGCCTTTATGGCTACACCTTC.

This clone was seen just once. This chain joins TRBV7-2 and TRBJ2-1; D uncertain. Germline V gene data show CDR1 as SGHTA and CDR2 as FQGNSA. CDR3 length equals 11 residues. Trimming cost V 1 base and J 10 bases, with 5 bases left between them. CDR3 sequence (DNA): TGTGCCAGCAGCTTAGAAGGCGAGCAGTTCTTC. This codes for CASSLEGEQFF.

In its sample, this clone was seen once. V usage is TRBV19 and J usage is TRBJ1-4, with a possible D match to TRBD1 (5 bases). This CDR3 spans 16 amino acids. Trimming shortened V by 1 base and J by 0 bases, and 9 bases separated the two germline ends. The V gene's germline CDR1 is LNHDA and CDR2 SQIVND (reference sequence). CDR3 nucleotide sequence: TGTGCCAGTAGTATAGGACAGTCGACAACTAATGAAAAACTGTTTTTT. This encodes CASSIGQSTTNEKLFF.

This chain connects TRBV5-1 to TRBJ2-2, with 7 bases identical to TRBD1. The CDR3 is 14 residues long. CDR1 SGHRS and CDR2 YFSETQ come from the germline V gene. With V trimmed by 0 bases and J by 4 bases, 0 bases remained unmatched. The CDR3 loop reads CASSLGQGTGELFF. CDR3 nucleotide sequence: TGCGCCAGCAGCTTGGGACAGGGCACCGGGGAGCTGTTTTTT.

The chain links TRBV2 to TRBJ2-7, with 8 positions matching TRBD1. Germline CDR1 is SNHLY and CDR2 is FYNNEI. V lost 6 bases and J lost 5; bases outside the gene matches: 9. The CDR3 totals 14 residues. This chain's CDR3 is CASSGQGFRNEQYF. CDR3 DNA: TGTGCCAGCAGCGGACAGGGCTTTCGGAACGAGCAGTACTTC.

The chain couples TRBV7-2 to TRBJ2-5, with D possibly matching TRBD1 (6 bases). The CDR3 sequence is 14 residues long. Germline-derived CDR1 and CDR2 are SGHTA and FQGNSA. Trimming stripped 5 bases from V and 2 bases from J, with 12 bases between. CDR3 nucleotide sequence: TGTGCCAGCAGCCTCCGACAGGCGCAAGAGACCCAGTACTTC. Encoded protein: CASSLRQAQETQYF.

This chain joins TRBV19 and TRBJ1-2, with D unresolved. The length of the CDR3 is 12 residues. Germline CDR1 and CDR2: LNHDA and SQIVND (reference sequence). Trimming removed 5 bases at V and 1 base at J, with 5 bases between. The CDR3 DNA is TGTGCCAGTAGTCAGAATAACTATGGCTACACCTTC. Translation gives CASSQNNYGYTF.

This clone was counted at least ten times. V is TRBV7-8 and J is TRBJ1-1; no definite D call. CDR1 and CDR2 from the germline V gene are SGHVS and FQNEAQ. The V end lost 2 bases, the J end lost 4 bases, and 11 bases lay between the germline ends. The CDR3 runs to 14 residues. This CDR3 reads CASSLKAESTEAFF. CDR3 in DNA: TGTGCCAGCAGCTTAAAGGCGGAGAGCACTGAAGCTTTCTTT.